The subject of this entry is one T cell receptor (beta chain). Germline CDR1 and CDR2: SGHTA and FQGNSA. CDR3 size: 15 residues. V gave up 1 base and J gave up 6 bases, with 15 bases separating them. Repertoires were generated with immunoSEQ multiplex PCR, while TCRdb's copy carries only in-frame clones and drops some. The data hold roughly 180,000 clones, with roughly three quarters observed a single time. This sample stems from a study of blood T cell repertoires in COVID-19. This receptor was taken from a woman aged 50 to 65 with active or convalescent COVID-19. This sequence joins TRBV7-2 and TRBJ1-2; D may be TRBD1 (5 bases). The sequenced sample was peripheral blood. CDR3 DNA sequence: TGTGCCAGCAGCTTAGTGGGGCAGGGAGGTGATGGCTACACCTTC. The encoded protein is CASSLVGQGGDGYTF.